Detailed here is one TCR beta chain. Its antigen is undetermined. From germline, CDR1 is SGHRS and CDR2 YFSETQ. The J segment lost 0 bases and the V segment lost 5 bases, leaving 5 bases of the junction unmatched. The CDR3 covers 15 residues. These data originate in a study of cytomegalovirus exposure and HLA in healthy donors. Study observations and caveats: Cytomegalovirus association was listed for 150 to 200 TCR beta chains. Of the V segments, some could not be distinguished, including TRBV6-2 and TRBV6-3, and were excluded. Later, TCR association rates were found to vary by HLA locus, highest for DRB1 and lowest for HLA-C.

13 Jbeta primers and 60 Vbeta primers were used for the PCR. Clones were read by immunoSEQ multiplex PCR, and TCRdb kept only the in-frame ones, dropping some. Here the sample spans about 200,000 clones, almost 80% being singletons. This sequence was found in a man between 18 and 29 years old in good health and CMV-seronegative. Input material: PBMCs. This chain joins TRBV5-1 and TRBJ2-3, with 8 bases identical to TRBD2. CDR3 in amino acids: CASSLSGASTDTQYF. As DNA, the CDR3 is TGCGCCAGCAGTCTTAGCGGGGCTAGCACAGATACGCAGTATTTT.